This TCR beta chain stems from a study of blood T cells in healthy people across ages. The authors ran a second PCR of about 7 to 11 cycles using a sample-barcoded 5' primer and a J-beta primer mix. Each CDR3 protein is one row after TCRdb ran MiXCR on the 5' RACE reads. This table holds 450,000 to 600,000 distinct CDR3 sequences, roughly a quarter found once. These data were also reused for a study on T cells of mothers and their children.

This TCR was recovered from a boy under 10 years old in good health. The sample was blood.

CDR3 sequence: CASSPFNTEAFF. CDR3 DNA sequence: TGTGCCAGCAGTCCCTTTAACACTGAAGCTTTCTTT. This sequence joins TRBV12-3 or TRBV12-4 and TRBJ1-1; D remains unclear. The V gene lost 5 bases and the J gene lost 2 bases, with 6 bases spanning the gap. The CDR3 runs to 12 residues.